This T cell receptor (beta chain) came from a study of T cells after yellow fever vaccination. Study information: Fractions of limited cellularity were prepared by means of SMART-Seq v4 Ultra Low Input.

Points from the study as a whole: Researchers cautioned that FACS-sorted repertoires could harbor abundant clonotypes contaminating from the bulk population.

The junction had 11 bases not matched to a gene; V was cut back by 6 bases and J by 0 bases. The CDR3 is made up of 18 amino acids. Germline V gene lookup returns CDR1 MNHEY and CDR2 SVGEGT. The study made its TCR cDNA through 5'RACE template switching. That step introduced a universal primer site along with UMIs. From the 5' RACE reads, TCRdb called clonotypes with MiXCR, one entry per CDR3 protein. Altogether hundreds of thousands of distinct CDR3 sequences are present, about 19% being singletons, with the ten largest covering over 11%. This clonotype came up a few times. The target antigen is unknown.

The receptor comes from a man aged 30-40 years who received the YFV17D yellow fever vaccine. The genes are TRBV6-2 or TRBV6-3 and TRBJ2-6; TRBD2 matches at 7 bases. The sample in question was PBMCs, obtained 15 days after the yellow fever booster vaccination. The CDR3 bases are TGTGCCAGCAGCGCGACTAGCAGTCTCAGCTCTGGGGCCAACGTCCTGACTTTC. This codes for CASSATSSLSSGANVLTF.